This T cell receptor (beta chain) was retrieved from a study of CD8+CD57+ T cells in acquired aplastic anemia. The overall study: Sorted CD4+ and CD8+ cells yielded roughly 3.1 ug of DNA on average. Findings and caveats of the study: Patients and healthy controls showed no significant CD8+ Simpson's diversity difference.

TCR beta VDJ and CDR3 profiles were obtained from a genomic DNA template. TCRdb redid the calling of the reads with MiXCR, one entry per CDR3 protein. The table includes 450,000 to 600,000 distinct CDR3 sequences, around 32% detected once. This clonotype was seen only a few times. The target antigen is unknown. Before being chosen for sequencing, patients had shown CD8+CD57+ cell expansion by flow cytometry. A severe acquired aplastic anemia diagnosis applied to all patients. The specimen sequenced was sorted CD4+, CD8+, or CD8+CD57+ T cells (not recorded which) from PBMCs. The clonotype originates from a human donor with aplastic anemia.

Here the CDR3 reads CASSLRGIRTTEGSNSPLHF. The CDR3 DNA follows: TGTGCCAGCAGCCTCCGGGGGATAAGGACGACAGAGGGAAGTAATTCACCCCTCCACTTT. V and J are TRBV13 and TRBJ1-6; a possible D gene is TRBD1 (5 bases). V gave up 5 bases and J gave up 6 bases, with 29 bases separating them. From germline, CDR1 is PRHDT and CDR2 FYEKMQ (reference sequence). The length of the CDR3 is 20 residues.